The source of this TCR beta chain is a study of Ad26.COV2.S vaccination and SARS-CoV-2 variants (dated by TCRdb to the early 2020s). With regard to the full study: Vaccine-arm donors were drawn from COV1001, a multicentre, randomized, double-blind, placebo-controlled phase I-IIa trial of Ad26.COV2.S in healthy adults. Investigators remained blinded to trial group allocation during experiments and outcome assessment. TCRbeta repertoire sequencing was used to assess the specificity and breadth of SARS-CoV-2-reactive T cell receptors after Ad26.COV2.S vaccination. A total of around 32 samples were included in the TCR-sequenced set, comprising some 20 Ad26.COV2.S vaccine recipients, 5 placebo recipients and 8 SARS-CoV-2 convalescent individuals. Dosing of Ad26.COV2.S was intramuscular, at either 5x10^10 or 1x10^11 viral particles, delivered as one shot or as two shots spaced 56 days apart. Participants in the trial were split at random into five groups of five each, receiving low-dose or high-dose Ad26.COV2.S once or twice, or else placebo on both occasions.

Reading from cysteine to phenylalanine, the CDR3 counts 13 amino acids. The entry retains the CDR3 DNA only, 39 bases that are in frame from base 1. V was cut back by 3 bases and J by 1 base, leaving a gap of 6 bases between them. The germline V gene encodes CDR1 LGHNT and CDR2 FRNRAP. The label giving this sample's treatment or condition can be read as: 15 to 20 received Ad26.COV2.S at low or high dose, single or two shots; about 5 received placebo; per-sample allocation not given. For vaccine and placebo recipients, repertoires were sequenced using samples collected on day 63 after the first injection. Between 29 July and 7 August 2020, Cohort 1b enrolled some 25 adults aged 18-55 years at one site in Boston, USA. Ad26.COV2.S was a replication-incompetent adenovirus type 26 vector expressing a prefusion-stabilized SARS-CoV-2 spike protein from the original Wuhan strain. The immunoSEQ Assay was the method used to sequence TCRbeta CDR3 regions. After extraction, genomic DNA underwent amplification by bias-controlled multiplex PCR, followed by high-throughput sequencing. In the authors' own workflow: To quantify the absolute abundance of every unique TCRbeta CDR3 region, sequences were collapsed and filtered. T cell fraction was estimated by normalizing TCRbeta template counts to usable DNA, with usable DNA measured through amplification of reference genes found in all nucleated cells. Repertoire TCRs were annotated as SARS-CoV-2-specific by exact matching of V gene, CDR3 amino acid sequence and J gene to a known reactive TCR set. The reference SARS-CoV-2 TCR set was obtained from MIRA and was filtered for enrichment in COVID-19-positive ImmuneCODE repertoires, whereby public or cross-reactive TCRs were removed. Using the MIRA antigens, annotated TCRs were further analysed by specific ORF or by position within an ORF. Depth was the summed frequency of annotated unique rearrangements, while breadth was defined as annotated unique rearrangements over total unique productive rearrangements. Two-sided Wilcoxon rank-sum tests were applied when comparing TCR breadth between groups. In TCRdb, the immuneACCESS table is reduced to in-frame sequences with V and J assigned. These tables do not hold every clone; where another copy was compared, an unresolved V gene accounts for under half, and the others remain unexplained. V and J calls and clone size come straight from that table; D and trimming were deduced from the DNA. The sample records approximately 300,000 clones, around four fifths of which are singletons. The top ten constitute 2% to 2.5% of the sample.

Broader findings and caveats from the paper: Higher spike-specific TCR breadth was observed in Ad26.COV2.S recipients than in placebo recipients (P = 0.0014). The study was not powered to compare responses between vaccine doses or regimens. Comparable non-spike TCR breadth was observed between vaccine and placebo recipients, consistent with only spike being contained in the vaccine. According to the authors, total T cell responses may have been underestimated by the TCR breadth and depth analyses. After vaccination, spike-specific CD8+ and CD4+ T cell responses were reported to show substantial breadth.

About this clone itself: Its antigen target is currently unknown. The record has no base qualities; no much larger clone is one base away.

This clonotype originated in a person between 18 and 59 years old who received the Ad26.COV2.S COVID-19 vaccine or a placebo. The chain couples TRBV12-5 to TRBJ2-5, with no D gene named confidently. The specimen comprised peripheral blood, sampled in a trial of Ad26.COV2.S vaccine versus placebo. The DNA is as follows: TGTGCTAGTGGTTTTGGAGCCCAAGAGACCCAGTACTTC. This codes for CASGFGAQETQYF.